The clone carrying this T cell receptor (beta chain) was observed a single time. Its matching antigen is unknown. Produced via immunoSEQ multiplex PCR; TCRdb's table is partial and in-frame only. In the table there are around 1.4 million clones, around 98.5% of which are singletons. Researchers partitioned CD4+ cells into CD45RA+ naive and CD45RA-negative memory subsets. This entry comes from a study of shared clonotypes between healthy human individuals. Study-wide context: The study drew on two women and three men aged 18 to 49 as donors. There were three CD4 naive, three CD4 memory, two CD8 naive and one CD8 memory plates per donor. Points from the study as a whole: Across a handful of donors, naive CD4 shared roughly 5%, naive CD8 3% to 3.5%, memory CD4 2.3%, memory CD8 0.4% to 0.5%.

Material: naive CD4+ T cells sorted from blood. The sample's subset: CD45RA+ positively selected. The sequence came from a young man in good health.

The CDR3 sequence is CASMGQLGGNTIYF. The CDR3 bases are TGTGCCAGCATGGGACAACTAGGTGGAAACACCATATATTTT. The chain combines TRBV28 with TRBJ1-3; D is possibly TRBD1 (6 bases). The CDR3 has 14 amino acids. Looked up from germline, CDR1 is MDHEN and CDR2 is SYDVKM. The germline V and J ends were trimmed by 7 bases and 3 bases, with 13 bases remaining between them.